This T cell receptor beta chain was captured by sequencing in a study of blood T cell repertoires in COVID-19. Study-wide background: The United States, Italy and Spain provided the acute and convalescent COVID-19 samples. From T cells, B-cell-depleted T cells, or PBMCs came the material, which was cDNA or gDNA.

In the source study's methods: It was from reference gene primer amplification that nucleated cell counts were estimated. The protocol was immunoSEQ multiplex PCR, while the TCRdb copy is restricted to in-frame clones and leaves out a portion. V and J calls and clone size are copied from that table; D and trimming were computed from the DNA. The sample lists approximately 97,000 clones, about 72% seen once, with 9.8% in the top ten. The CDR3 loop spans 18 amino acids. From germline, CDR1 is LGHDT and CDR2 YNNKEL (reference sequence). J gave up 2 bases and V 1 base, and 6 bases lay outside the gene matches.

The rearrangement joins TRBV3-1 (or the pseudogene TRBV3-2) to TRBJ2-3, with 13 bases matching TRBD2. Sequencing input: peripheral blood. The receptor was isolated from a man between 60 and 75 years old with active or convalescent COVID-19. DNA for the CDR3: TGTGCCAGCAGCCAAGCTACTAGCGGGGGGGGGTACACAGATACGCAGTATTTT. Translating it yields CASSQATSGGGYTDTQYF.